This T cell receptor (beta chain) was observed in a study of blood T cell repertoires in COVID-19. For the study at large: There were acute and convalescent COVID-19 samples, and they came from the United States, Italy and Spain. T cells, B-cell-depleted T cells, or PBMCs provided the cDNA or gDNA that served as material.

In the authors' workflow: Scientists estimated how many nucleated cells there were by amplifying reference gene primers. TCRdb's table, derived via immunoSEQ multiplex PCR, lists solely in-frame clones and lacks some. The V and J calls and clone size come from that table; D and trimming were worked out from the DNA. Of approximately 54,000 clones in the sample, 90% were seen once. The sequenced material came from peripheral blood. This clonotype originated in a man aged 50 or older with acute or convalescent COVID-19.

The CDR3 spells CASSPLRRELADTQYF. The CDR3 DNA sequence: TGTGCCAGCTCACCACTAAGGCGGGAGTTGGCAGATACGCAGTATTTT. The chain employs TRBV18 and TRBJ2-3, with TRBD2 matching 7 bases. The CDR3 is 16 amino acids. Germline-derived CDR1 and CDR2 are KGHSH and LQKENI. The V segment lost 1 base and the J segment 4 bases; nucleotides outside the gene matches: 8. Using reference TRBV18 and TRBJ2-3 for the parts outside the CDR3, the full variable domain is NAGVMQNPRHLVRRRGQEARLRCSPMKGHSHVYWYRQLPEEGLKFMVYLQKENIIDESGMPKERFSAEFPKEGPSILRIQQVVRGDSAAYFCASSPLRRELADTQYFGPGTRLTVL.